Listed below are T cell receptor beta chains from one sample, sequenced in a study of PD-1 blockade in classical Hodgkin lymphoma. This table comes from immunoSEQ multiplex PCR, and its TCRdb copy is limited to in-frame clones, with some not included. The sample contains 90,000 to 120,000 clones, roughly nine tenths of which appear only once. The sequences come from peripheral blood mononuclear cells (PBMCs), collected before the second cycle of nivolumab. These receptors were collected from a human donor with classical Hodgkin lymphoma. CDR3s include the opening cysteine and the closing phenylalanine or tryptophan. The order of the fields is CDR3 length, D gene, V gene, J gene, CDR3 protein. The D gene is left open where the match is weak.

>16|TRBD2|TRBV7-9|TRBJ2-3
CASSPGLAGGWDTQYF
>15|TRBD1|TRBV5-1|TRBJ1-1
CASSLGTGANTEAFF
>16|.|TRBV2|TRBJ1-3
CASSELVGGFGNTIYF
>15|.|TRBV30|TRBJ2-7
CAWSVWRLDSHEQYF
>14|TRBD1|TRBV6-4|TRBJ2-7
CASSEEPGGYEQYF
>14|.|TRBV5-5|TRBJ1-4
CASSLGGAWEKLFF
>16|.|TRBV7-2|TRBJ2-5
CASSLESAAQQETQYF
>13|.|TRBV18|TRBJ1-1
CASSPQGYTEAFF
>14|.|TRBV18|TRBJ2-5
CASSQGRTQETQYF
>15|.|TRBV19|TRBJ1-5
CASNLGGYSNQPQHF
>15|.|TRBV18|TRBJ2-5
CASSPPNRLGETQYF
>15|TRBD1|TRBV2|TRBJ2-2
CASSSDRGNTGELFF
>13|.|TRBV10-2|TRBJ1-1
CASSEIGNTEAFF
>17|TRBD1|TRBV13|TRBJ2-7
CASSLGLGGQGGYEQYF
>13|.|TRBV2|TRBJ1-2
CASSQQDKEGYTF
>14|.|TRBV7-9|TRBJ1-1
CASSLVGRNTEAFF
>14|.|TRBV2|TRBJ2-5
CASTRGGGMETQYF
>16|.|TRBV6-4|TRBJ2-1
CASSDELAVSYNEQFF
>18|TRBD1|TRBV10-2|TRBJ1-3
CASSESRQGLKGRNTIYF
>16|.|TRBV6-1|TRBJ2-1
CASSESRPYSYNEQFF
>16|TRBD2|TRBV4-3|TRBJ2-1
CASSHGLADSYNEQFF
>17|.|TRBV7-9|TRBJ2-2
CASSPRHRVPNTGELFF
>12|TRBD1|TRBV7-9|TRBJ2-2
CASSPQGRELFF
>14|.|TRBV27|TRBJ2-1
CASTQGAGYNEQFF
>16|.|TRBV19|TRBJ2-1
CASSRLADSSYNEQFF
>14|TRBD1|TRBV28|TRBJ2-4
CASSPGTGGNIQYF
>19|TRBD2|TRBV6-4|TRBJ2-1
CASSEVGLAGGSSYNEQFF
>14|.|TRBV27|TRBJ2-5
CASSFGSGYLTQYF
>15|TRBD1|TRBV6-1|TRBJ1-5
CASTRDSNSNQPQHF
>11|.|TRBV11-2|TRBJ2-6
CASSRVNVLTF
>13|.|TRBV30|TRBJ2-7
CASQGHLLNEQYF
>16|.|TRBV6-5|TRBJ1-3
CASSYSTSGPGNTIYF
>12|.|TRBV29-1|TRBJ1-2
CSVAQGLYGYTF
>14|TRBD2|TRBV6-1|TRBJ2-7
CASSERREPYEQYF
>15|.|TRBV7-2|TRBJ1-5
CASSPPGRVDQPQHF
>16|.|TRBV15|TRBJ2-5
CATSRGGAGKQETQYF
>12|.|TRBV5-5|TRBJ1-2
CASRDRPYGYTF
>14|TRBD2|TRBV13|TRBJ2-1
CASSWRTSGKSEVF
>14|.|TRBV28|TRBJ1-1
CASSSSDKNTEAFF
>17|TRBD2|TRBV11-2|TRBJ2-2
CASSPKWLAANTGELFF
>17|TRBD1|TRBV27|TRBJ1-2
CASSLRVRDRGLGGYTF
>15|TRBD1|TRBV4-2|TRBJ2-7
CASSQAAGTGSEQYF
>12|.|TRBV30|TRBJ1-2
CAWSVINYGYTF
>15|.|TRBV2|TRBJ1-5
CASSLIQGSNQPQHF
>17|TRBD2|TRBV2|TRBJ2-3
CASSPLGTSGIMNTQYF